Each of the 18 T cell receptor beta chains below was sequenced from the same sample in a study of blood T cell repertoires in COVID-19. TCRdb's copy holds only in-frame clones and misses some; the assay was immunoSEQ multiplex PCR. This sample has roughly 200,000 clones, with about 88% found just once. Sequencing was done on a sample of PBMCs or T cells enriched from blood (not recorded which). These TCRs come from a woman under 40 who had recovered from COVID-19.

The V call is TRBV3-1 (or the pseudogene TRBV3-2), the J call TRBJ2-3; 8 bases agree with TRBD2. The CDR3 is 18 residues long. The germline gives CDR1 LGHDT, CDR2 YNNKEL (reference sequence). J gave up 2 bases and V 1 base, and 11 bases lay outside the gene matches. For the CDR3, the DNA is TGTGCCAGCAGCCAAGGATTTACTAGCGGACTTCTCACAGATACGCAGTATTTT. It specifies CASSQGFTSGLLTDTQYF.

The V and J genes are TRBV3-1 (or the pseudogene TRBV3-2) and TRBJ2-5, with D tentatively TRBD2 (5 bases). The CDR3 length is 13 residues. Germline V CDR1 and CDR2: LGHDT, YNNKEL (reference sequence). Trimming removed 5 bases from V and 2 bases from J, with 9 bases in between. CDR3 sequence (DNA): TGTGCCAGCAGCTACGGGGAACAAGAGACCCAGTACTTC. It translates to CASSYGEQETQYF.

The chain carries TRBV15 and TRBJ1-1; D possibly corresponds to TRBD1 (6 bases). Trimming removed 0 bases at V and 0 bases at J, with 8 bases between. The CDR3 is 15 amino acids. The V gene's germline CDR1 is LNHNV and CDR2 YYDKDF (reference sequence). The CDR3, as DNA: TGTGCCACCAGCAGAGATCAGGGGATGAACACTGAAGCTTTCTTT. Translated, it gives CATSRDQGMNTEAFF. Variable domain in full (rest from reference TRBV15 and TRBJ1-1): DAMVIQNPRYQVTQFGKPVTLSCSQTLNHNVMYWYQQKSSQAPKLLFHYYDKDFNNEADTPDNFQSRRPNTSFCFLDIRSPGLGDTAMYLCATSRDQGMNTEAFFGQGTRLTVV.

The chain recombines TRBV7-6 with TRBJ2-7; D gene uncertain. Germline lookup yields CDR1 SGHVS and CDR2 FNYEAQ. The ends were cut back, 0 bases at V and 6 bases at J, with 6 bases in the middle. The CDR3 has 12 residues. The CDR3 DNA reads TGTGCCAGCAGCTTAGCTGGAGCCGAGCAGTACTTC. Protein product: CASSLAGAEQYF.

CDR3 in amino acids: CASSTAQGAHSPLHF. The CDR3 nucleotides are TGCGCCAGCAGTACGGCCCAGGGGGCTCATTCACCCCTCCACTTT. This chain links TRBV10-2 with TRBJ1-6, with TRBD1 matching 8 bases. Germline assignment: CDR1 WSHSY and CDR2 SAAADI. The CDR3 consists of 15 residues. The junction had 8 bases not matched to a gene; V was cut back by 5 bases and J by 8 bases.

The CDR3, as DNA: TGCGCCAGCAGCCAAGATCGACAGGGAGAAAGCTATGGCTACACCTTC. Encoded protein: CASSQDRQGESYGYTF. V gene TRBV4-1 combines with J gene TRBJ1-2, with 7 bases fitting TRBD1. The CDR3 totals 16 residues. CDR1 and CDR2 from the germline V gene are MGHRA and YSYEKL. V shed 0 bases, J shed 4 bases, and the junction held 8 bases outside the gene matches.

The CDR3 sequence is CASSRGTGGTNYGYTF. The CDR3 region has the DNA TGCGCCAGCAGCCGGGGGACAGGGGGGACTAACTATGGCTACACCTTC. J is TRBJ1-2 and V is TRBV4-3, with TRBD1 matching over 11 bases. V trimming: 4 bases; J trimming: 0 bases; junction bases outside the gene matches: 4. Per germline, CDR1 LGHNA and CDR2 YSLEER. The CDR3 runs 16 residues.

The V gene is TRBV6-1, the J gene TRBJ1-5; 8 positions match TRBD1. With 3 bases clipped from V and 0 bases from J, the junction kept 4 bases outside the gene matches. Germline CDR1 and CDR2: MNHNS and SASEGT. The CDR3 loop spans 16 amino acids. The CDR3 sequence: CASSEEGQDSNQPQHF. CDR3 in DNA: TGTGCCAGCAGTGAGGAGGGACAGGATAGCAATCAGCCCCAGCATTTT.

The rearrangement joins TRBV4-1 to TRBJ2-2; possibly TRBD1 for D (6 bases). Trimming removed 2 bases at V and 4 bases at J, with 14 bases between. The CDR3 length is 16 residues. In germline, CDR1 is MGHRA, CDR2 YSYEKL. The CDR3 region has the DNA TGCGCCAGCAGCCAATTTAGGCAGGGGCCCACCGGGGAGCTGTTTTTT. Its translation: CASSQFRQGPTGELFF.

The CDR3 loop reads CASIRTANTEAFF. The CDR3 coding sequence is TGTGCCAGCATTAGGACAGCAAACACTGAAGCTTTCTTT. This chain links TRBV2 with TRBJ1-1, with D possibly matching TRBD1 (6 bases). V lost 7 bases, J lost 2 bases, and 11 bases lay in between. The germline V gene has CDR1 SNHLY and CDR2 FYNNEI. CDR3 length equals 13 residues.

The CDR3: CASTERAGARTDTQYF. CDR3 in DNA: TGTGCCAGCACCGAGCGGGCGGGGGCTAGAACAGATACGCAGTATTTT. V is TRBV5-4 and J is TRBJ2-3, with TRBD2 as a possible D gene (7 bases). Trimming pared 6 bases from V and 3 bases from J, leaving 20 bases between. This CDR3 has 16 amino acids. Germline loops: CDR1 SGHNT, CDR2 YYREEE (reference sequence).

V is TRBV5-6 and J is TRBJ1-1; 8 bases map to TRBD1. Germline V gene lookup returns CDR1 SGHDT and CDR2 YYEEEE. The CDR3 has 14 residues. Trimming took 2 bases from V and 5 from J; bases not matched to a gene: 5. CDR3 in DNA: TGTGCCAGCAGCTTTCCACAGGGGGGGACTGAAGCTTTCTTT. Translation: CASSFPQGGTEAFF.

This chain links TRBV6-4 with TRBJ1-5, with 8 bases matching TRBD1. This CDR3 contains 16 residues. Germline lookup yields CDR1 MRHNA and CDR2 SNTAGT. V trimming: 5 bases; J trimming: 7 bases; junction bases outside the gene matches: 13. This chain's CDR3 is CASSRGQGARGQPQHF. DNA of the CDR3: TGTGCCAGCAGTCGGGGCCAGGGGGCGCGGGGCCAGCCCCAGCATTTT.

This chain connects TRBV6-5 to TRBJ1-1, with D perhaps TRBD1 (6 bases). Germline loops: CDR1 MNHEY, CDR2 SVGAGI. V shed 7 bases and J shed 8 bases, with 14 bases lying between them. The CDR3 runs to 12 residues. The CDR3 spells CASTLGGLEAFF. DNA of the CDR3: TGTGCCAGCACCTTGGGGGGGCTCGAAGCTTTCTTT.

This clone was seen more than once but under ten times. V gene TRBV4-1 combines with J gene TRBJ2-7; D is possibly TRBD1 (6 bases). The CDR3 has 15 residues. Trimming left V 3 bases short and J 2 bases short, with 14 bases between. CDR1 is MGHRA and CDR2 is YSYEKL in the germline V gene. The CDR3: CASSQELQGTYEQYF. Here the CDR3 DNA reads TGCGCCAGCAGCCAGGAACTACAGGGCACCTACGAGCAGTACTTC.

The chain joins TRBV7-9 to TRBJ1-5, with TRBD1 identical over 7 bases. V was clipped by 5 bases and J by 7 bases; unmatched bases: 17. The CDR3 is made up of 17 amino acids. Germline V lookup: CDR1 SEHNR, CDR2 FQNEAQ (reference sequence). The DNA for the CDR3 is TGTGCCAGCAGCCCTAGGGGGACAAGGGGGCGAGGACAGCCCCAGCATTTT. This encodes CASSPRGTRGRGQPQHF.

This clone was detected a few times. The CDR3 region has the DNA TGTGCCAGCAGCTCTATGACTAGCGGGGGGGTGGATGAGCAGTTCTTC. The encoded protein is CASSSMTSGGVDEQFF. The genes are TRBV7-2 and TRBJ2-1; 14 nucleotides match TRBD2. CDR3 length: 16 residues. After removal of 4 bases from V and 8 bases from J, the junction contained 7 bases not matched to a gene. CDR1 and CDR2 (germline): SGHTA, FQGNSA.

This clone has just a few counts. The V and J genes are TRBV5-3 and TRBJ1-6; 10 bases fit TRBD1. TRBV5-3 carries the ORF label, with uncertain function. V was pared by 2 bases and J by 7 bases, with 6 bases of the junction left unmatched. The CDR3 has 16 residues. The CDR3 region is CARSFPGQGRNSPLHF. The CDR3 region has the DNA TGTGCCAGAAGCTTTCCGGGACAGGGGAGGAATTCACCCCTCCACTTT.